The rows below give T cell receptor beta chains drawn from one sample of a study of blood T cells in healthy people across ages. One entry per CDR3 protein results from TCRdb running MiXCR on the 5' RACE reads. The data contain about a million distinct CDR3 sequences, around 54% of them singletons. The sequenced material came from blood. These receptors were collected from a woman aged 60 to 75 in good health. CDR3s include the opening cysteine and the closing phenylalanine or tryptophan. D genes are given only for firm matches. Clone size is stated in some rows and not others, as once, few, many or a class when expanded.

d_gene: TRBD1
abundance: .
j_gene: TRBJ2-7
v_gene: TRBV7-2
CDR3aa: CASSSQGQIYEQYF
CDR3nt: TGTGCCAGCAGCTCCCAGGGACAGATCTACGAGCAGTACTTC

d_gene: TRBD2
abundance: .
j_gene: TRBJ2-1
v_gene: TRBV29-1
CDR3aa: CSVVPAGSYNEQFF
CDR3nt: TGCAGCGTTGTCCCAGCGGGAAGTTACAATGAGCAGTTCTTC

d_gene: TRBD2
abundance: .
j_gene: TRBJ2-4
v_gene: TRBV18
CDR3aa: CASSPSGGENIQYF
CDR3nt: TGTGCCAGCTCACCGTCTGGGGGGGAAAACATTCAGTACTTC

d_gene: .
abundance: once
j_gene: TRBJ2-3
v_gene: TRBV10-3
CDR3aa: CAISESAGSTDTQYF
CDR3nt: TGTGCCATCAGTGAGTCGGCAGGGAGCACAGATACGCAGTATTTT

d_gene: .
abundance: few
j_gene: TRBJ2-6
v_gene: TRBV28
CDR3aa: CASHDTSGANVLTF
CDR3nt: TGTGCCTCCCACGACACCTCTGGGGCCAACGTCCTGACTTTC

d_gene: TRBD2
abundance: .
j_gene: TRBJ2-3
v_gene: TRBV29-1
CDR3aa: CSARSGRASIRSIDGGLYTQYF
CDR3nt: TGCAGCGCGCGTAGCGGGAGGGCCTCTATACGCAGTATAGATGGGGGCCTCTATACGCAGTATTTT

d_gene: .
abundance: .
j_gene: TRBJ2-4
v_gene: TRBV4-3
CDR3aa: CASSQGDLSKNIQYF
CDR3nt: TGCGCCAGCAGCCAAGGAGACTTGTCCAAAAACATTCAGTACTTC

d_gene: TRBD2
abundance: .
j_gene: TRBJ2-3
v_gene: TRBV18
CDR3aa: CASSLRPAGSGLAVVTTDTQYF
CDR3nt: TGTGCCAGCTCACTACGCCCGGCAGGGTCGGGACTAGCGGTCGTCACCACAGATACGCAGTATTTT

d_gene: .
abundance: .
j_gene: TRBJ2-7
v_gene: TRBV10-3
CDR3aa: CAISEDGAYEQYF
CDR3nt: TGTGCCATCAGTGAGGACGGTGCCTACGAGCAGTACTTC

d_gene: .
abundance: .
j_gene: TRBJ2-3
v_gene: TRBV6-6
CDR3aa: CARPQGRADTQYF
CDR3nt: TGTGCCAGACCACAGGGTCGCGCAGATACGCAGTATTTT

d_gene: TRBD2
abundance: .
j_gene: TRBJ2-7
v_gene: TRBV28
CDR3aa: CASRDPGGGHEQYF
CDR3nt: TGTGCCAGCAGGGATCCGGGGGGTGGTCACGAGCAGTACTTC

d_gene: .
abundance: few
j_gene: TRBJ1-5
v_gene: TRBV20-1
CDR3aa: CSARPSGQLNQPQHF
CDR3nt: TGCAGTGCTAGACCCAGTGGGCAGTTAAATCAGCCCCAGCATTTT

d_gene: TRBD2
abundance: .
j_gene: TRBJ2-3
v_gene: TRBV6-5
CDR3aa: CASSYSSSGGPVGDTQYF
CDR3nt: TGTGCCAGCAGTTACTCTTCTAGCGGGGGCCCCGTCGGAGATACGCAGTATTTT

d_gene: .
abundance: .
j_gene: TRBJ2-3
v_gene: TRBV6-4
CDR3aa: CASSDFQVYETDTQYF
CDR3nt: TGTGCCAGCAGTGACTTTCAGGTTTATGAGACAGATACGCAGTATTTT

d_gene: TRBD2
abundance: .
j_gene: TRBJ2-1
v_gene: TRBV5-1
CDR3aa: CASSRTSGGHNEQFF
CDR3nt: TGCGCCAGCAGTCGCACTAGCGGGGGACACAATGAGCAGTTCTTC

d_gene: .
abundance: .
j_gene: TRBJ2-5
v_gene: TRBV24-1
CDR3aa: CATSDSGLGTQYF
CDR3nt: TGTGCCACCAGTGATTCGGGGCTGGGGACCCAGTACTTC

d_gene: .
abundance: few
j_gene: TRBJ2-7
v_gene: TRBV6-5
CDR3aa: CASSYSRLASEQYF
CDR3nt: TGTGCCAGCAGTTACTCGAGGTTAGCCTCCGAGCAGTACTTC

d_gene: .
abundance: .
j_gene: TRBJ2-7
v_gene: TRBV4-1
CDR3aa: CASSQVPAATYEQYF
CDR3nt: TGCGCCAGCAGCCAAGTACCAGCGGCCACCTACGAGCAGTACTTC

d_gene: .
abundance: .
j_gene: TRBJ2-7
v_gene: TRBV28
CDR3aa: CASSLAKPPYEQYF
CDR3nt: TGTGCCAGCAGTTTAGCGAAACCTCCCTACGAGCAGTACTTC